The rows below give T cell receptor beta chains drawn from one sample of a study of T cells in Graves' hyperthyroidism and ophthalmopathy. Via MiXCR, TCRdb re-called the multiplex PCR reads, giving one row per CDR3 protein. Of about 350,000 distinct CDR3 sequences in the sample, approximately 15% were seen once. Sequenced input: blood. These receptors were obtained from a woman aged 30 to 39 with Graves' hyperthyroidism. The CDR3 runs from the conserved cysteine through the conserved F or W. D genes are given only for firm matches. Size is omitted from some rows. Given values are once, few, many or a class for expanded clones.

clone size	V gene	D gene	J gene	CDR3 protein	CDR3 DNA
few	TRBV7-3	TRBD2	TRBJ2-5	CARETASGRRETQYF	TGTGCCAGAGAAACGGCTAGCGGGAGACGGGAGACCCAGTACTTC
NA	TRBV19	TRBD2	TRBJ2-7	CASSPAGPGGGTLYEQYF	TGTGCCAGTAGTCCCGCCGGACCCGGGGGGGGCACTCTCTACGAGCAGTACTTC
NA	TRBV27	TRBD1	TRBJ1-4	CASSLRDRANEKLFF	TGTGCCAGCAGTTTACGGGACAGGGCAAATGAAAAACTGTTTTTT
many	TRBV20-1	NA	TRBJ2-4	CSARETRGNIQYF	TGCAGTGCTAGAGAGACTAGGGGAAACATTCAGTACTTC
few	TRBV15	NA	TRBJ1-4	CATSRDFGGGGEKLFF	TGTGCCACCAGCAGAGATTTTGGGGGCGGCGGGGAAAAACTGTTTTTT
NA	TRBV10-3	NA	TRBJ1-1	CAISESGSDTEAFF	TGTGCCATCAGTGAATCCGGGTCTGACACTGAAGCTTTCTTT
many	TRBV3-1	NA	TRBJ1-2	CASSQAGSGGYTF	TGTGCCAGCAGCCAGGCAGGGTCGGGAGGCTACACCTTC
many	TRBV11-2	NA	TRBJ2-1	CASSLGTVRRNEQFF	TGTGCCAGCAGCTTGGGGACGGTCCGTCGCAATGAGCAGTTCTTC
few	TRBV19	NA	TRBJ2-7	CASSFQTESYEQYF	TGTGCCAGTAGTTTTCAGACGGAATCCTACGAGCAGTACTTC
NA	TRBV20-1	NA	TRBJ2-2	CSANSPAGINGEPFF	TGCAGTGCTAACTCCCCGGCAGGGATCAACGGGGAGCCGTTTTTT
once	TRBV6-5	TRBD1	TRBJ1-3	CTSSYGTGTGNTIYF	TGTACCAGCAGTTACGGGACAGGGACTGGAAACACCATATATTTT
many	TRBV28	NA	TRBJ1-5	CASSWRVMSNQPQHF	TGTGCCAGCAGTTGGCGGGTTATGAGCAATCAGCCCCAGCATTTT
few	TRBV5-1	NA	TRBJ2-7	CASSLAGLSSRGYEQYF	TGCGCCAGCAGCTTGGCGGGACTCTCCTCCAGGGGCTACGAGCAGTACTTC
many	TRBV2	TRBD1	TRBJ2-1	CASSGDRGRSNEQFF	TGTGCCAGCAGTGGGGACAGGGGGCGGTCCAATGAGCAGTTCTTC
few	TRBV15	TRBD2	TRBJ2-3	CATKRGGTDTQYF	TGTGCCACCAAGCGGGGAGGGACAGATACGCAGTATTTT
few	TRBV15	NA	TRBJ1-2	CATSEPGVEIYTF	TGTGCCACCAGCGAACCAGGGGTAGAAATCTACACCTTC
many	TRBV12-3/TRBV12-4	TRBD1	TRBJ1-1	CASRTGDSANTEAFF	TGTGCCAGCCGGACAGGGGATTCTGCGAACACTGAAGCTTTCTTT
few	TRBV18	NA	TRBJ2-5	CASSPPGRVSQETQYF	TGTGCCAGCTCACCTCCCGGCAGGGTTTCACAAGAGACCCAGTACTTC
few	TRBV6-1	TRBD2	TRBJ2-1	CASSFWAGGPTNEQFF	TGTGCCAGCAGTTTCTGGGCGGGAGGGCCGACAAATGAGCAGTTCTTC
NA	TRBV7-6	NA	TRBJ2-2	CASSLGQANTGELFF	TGTGCCAGCAGCTTAGGGCAGGCGAACACCGGGGAGCTGTTTTTT
many	TRBV12-3/TRBV12-4	NA	TRBJ1-5	CASSTPGLGLDQPQHF	TGTGCCAGCAGCACTCCGGGACTGGGACTTGATCAGCCCCAGCATTTT
many	TRBV5-1	TRBD2	TRBJ2-3	CASSPKGLAGSTDTQYF	TGCGCCAGCAGCCCAAAAGGATTAGCGGGAAGCACAGATACGCAGTATTTT
many	TRBV28	NA	TRBJ1-3	CASRNGRGSGNTIYF	TGTGCCAGCAGAAACGGCCGGGGTTCCGGAAACACCATATATTTT
many	TRBV12-3/TRBV12-4	NA	TRBJ1-5	CASSWVGQPQHF	TGTGCCAGCAGTTGGGTAGGACAGCCCCAGCATTTT
few	TRBV25-1	NA	TRBJ2-3	CASRPGRHIADTQYF	TGTGCCAGCAGGCCGGGCCGCCACATTGCTGATACGCAGTATTTT